This TCR beta chain was sequenced in a study of T-cell reconstitution after alpha-beta-depleted transplantation in children. Concerning this clonotype itself: The junction does not match germline at one end; this may be a read error.

Unique molecular identifiers were incorporated when the TCRbeta library was constructed. TCRdb independently ran MiXCR on the PCR reads; one entry per CDR3 protein. The sample holds a few hundred thousand distinct CDR3 sequences, approximately 9.9% seen once. Germline V gene lookup returns CDR1 SGHRS and CDR2 YFSETQ. CDR3 size: 14 residues. J is TRBJ1-5 and V is TRBV5-1; D is unclear. The material was PBMCs from the stem cell graft donor, obtained from the stem cell graft. This clonotype was sampled from a human donor who donated a stem cell graft to a child with SCID. The CDR3 bases are TGCGCCAGCAGCTTAGGAGATAGCATTCAGCCCCAGCATTTT. Translated: CASSLGDSIQPQHF.